The clone carrying this TCR beta chain was counted a single time. Its antigen is currently unknown. A multiplex PCR was run with 60 Vbeta primers and 13 Jbeta primers. Only in-frame clones appear in the TCRdb table, and some are missing; sequencing was by immunoSEQ multiplex PCR. The sample includes over 130,000 clones, approximately 78% seen only once; the top ten take approximately 5.6%. The data are from a study of cytomegalovirus exposure and HLA in healthy donors. The study's findings and limits: There were approximately 150 TCR beta chains listed as cytomegalovirus-associated.

V lost 6 bases and J lost 5, with 14 bases in between. The germline CDR1 and CDR2 sequences are SNHLY and FYNNEI. This CDR3 has 14 amino acids. The specimen was PBMCs. This TCR derives from a middle-aged woman in good health and CMV-seropositive. The J gene is TRBJ2-1, the V gene TRBV2; maybe TRBD2 (6 bases). CDR3 protein: CASSPGTQDNEQFF. The DNA of the CDR3 is TGTGCCAGCAGCCCGGGGACTCAAGACAATGAGCAGTTCTTC.